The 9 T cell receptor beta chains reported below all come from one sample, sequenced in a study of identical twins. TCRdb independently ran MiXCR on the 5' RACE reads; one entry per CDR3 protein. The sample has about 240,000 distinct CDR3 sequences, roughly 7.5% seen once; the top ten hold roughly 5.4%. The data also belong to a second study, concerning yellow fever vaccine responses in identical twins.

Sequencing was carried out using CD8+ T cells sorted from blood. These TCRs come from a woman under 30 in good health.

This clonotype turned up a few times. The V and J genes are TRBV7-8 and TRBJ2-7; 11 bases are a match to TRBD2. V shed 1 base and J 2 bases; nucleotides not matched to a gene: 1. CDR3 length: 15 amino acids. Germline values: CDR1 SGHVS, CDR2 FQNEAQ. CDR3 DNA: TGTGCCAGCAGCTTAGAACTAGCGGGGGCCTACGAGCAGTACGTC. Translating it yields CASSLELAGAYEQYV.

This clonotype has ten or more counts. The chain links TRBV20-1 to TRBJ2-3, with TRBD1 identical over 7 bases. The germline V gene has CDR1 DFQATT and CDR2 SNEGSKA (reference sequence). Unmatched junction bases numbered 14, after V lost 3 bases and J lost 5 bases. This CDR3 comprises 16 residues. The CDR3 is CSARDRGQGIGDTQYF. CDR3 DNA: TGCAGTGCTAGGGATAGGGGGCAGGGCATTGGAGATACGCAGTATTTT.

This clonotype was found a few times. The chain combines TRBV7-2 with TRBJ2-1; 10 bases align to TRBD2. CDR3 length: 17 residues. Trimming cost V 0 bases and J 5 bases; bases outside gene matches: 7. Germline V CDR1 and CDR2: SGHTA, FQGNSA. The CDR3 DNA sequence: TGTGCCAGCAGCTTAGCATCAGCGGGAGGGCCCAACAATGAGCAGTTCTTC. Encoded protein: CASSLASAGGPNNEQFF.

Here the CDR3 DNA reads TGTGCCAGCAGCGTTAGCGGGGGTCAGGGGGAGCTGTTTTTT. Its protein product is CASSVSGGQGELFF. The chain is built from TRBV9 and TRBJ2-2; TRBD2 matches at 9 bases. The CDR3 covers 14 residues. Germline V CDR1 and CDR2: SGDLS, YYNGEE. The V gene end was trimmed by 2 bases and the J gene end by 8 bases; junction bases not matched to a gene: 4.

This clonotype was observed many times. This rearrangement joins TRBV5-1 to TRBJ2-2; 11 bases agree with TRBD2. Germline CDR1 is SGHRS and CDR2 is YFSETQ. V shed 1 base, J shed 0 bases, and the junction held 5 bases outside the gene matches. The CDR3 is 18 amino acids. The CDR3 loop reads CASSLQPGLAANTGELFF. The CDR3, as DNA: TGCGCCAGCAGCTTGCAGCCGGGACTAGCGGCGAACACCGGGGAGCTGTTTTTT.

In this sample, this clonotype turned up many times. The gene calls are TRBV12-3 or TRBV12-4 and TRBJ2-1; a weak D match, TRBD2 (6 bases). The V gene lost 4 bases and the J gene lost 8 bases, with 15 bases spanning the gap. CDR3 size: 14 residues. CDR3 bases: TGTGCCAGCAGTTACGGGGGACGTATCGATGAGCAGTTCTTC. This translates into CASSYGGRIDEQFF.

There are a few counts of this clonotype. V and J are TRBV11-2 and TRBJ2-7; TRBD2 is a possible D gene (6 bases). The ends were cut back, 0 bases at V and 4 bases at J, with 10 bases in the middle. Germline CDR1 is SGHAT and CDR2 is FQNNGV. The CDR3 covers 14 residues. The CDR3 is CASSLDPGDYEQYF. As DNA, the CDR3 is TGTGCCAGCAGCTTAGATCCGGGAGATTACGAGCAGTACTTC.

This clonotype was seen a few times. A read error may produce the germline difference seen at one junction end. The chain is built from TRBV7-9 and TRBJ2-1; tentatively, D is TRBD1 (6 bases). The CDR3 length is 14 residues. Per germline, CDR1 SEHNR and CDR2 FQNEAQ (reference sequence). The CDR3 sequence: CASSTLGAYNEQFF. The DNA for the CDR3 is TGTGCCAGCTCGACTCTGGGGGCCTATAATGAGCAGTTCTTC.

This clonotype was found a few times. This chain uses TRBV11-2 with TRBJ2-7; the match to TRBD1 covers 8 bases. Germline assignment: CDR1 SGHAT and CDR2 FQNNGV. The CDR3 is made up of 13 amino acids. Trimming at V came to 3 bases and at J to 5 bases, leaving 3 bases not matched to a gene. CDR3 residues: CASSFGQGDEQYV. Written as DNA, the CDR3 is TGTGCCAGCAGCTTTGGACAGGGCGACGAGCAGTACGTC.